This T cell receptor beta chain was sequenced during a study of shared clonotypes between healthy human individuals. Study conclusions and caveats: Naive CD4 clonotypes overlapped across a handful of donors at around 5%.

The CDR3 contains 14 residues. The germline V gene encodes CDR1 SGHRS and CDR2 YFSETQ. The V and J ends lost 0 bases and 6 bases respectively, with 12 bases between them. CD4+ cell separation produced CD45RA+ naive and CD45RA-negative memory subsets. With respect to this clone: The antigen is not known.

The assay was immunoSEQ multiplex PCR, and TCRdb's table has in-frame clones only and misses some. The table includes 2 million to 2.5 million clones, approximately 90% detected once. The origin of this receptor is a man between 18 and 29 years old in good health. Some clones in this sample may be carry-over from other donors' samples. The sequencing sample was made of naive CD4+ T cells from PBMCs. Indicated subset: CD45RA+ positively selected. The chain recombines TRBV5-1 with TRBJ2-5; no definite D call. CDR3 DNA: TGCGCCAGCAGCTTGGCCATGTCTGCCAAGACCCAGTACTTC. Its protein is CASSLAMSAKTQYF.